This is a list of T cell receptor beta chains from one sample in a study of Ad26.COV2.S vaccination and SARS-CoV-2 variants. The method was immunoSEQ multiplex PCR; TCRdb's version includes in-frame clones alone and lacks a portion of them. The table lists some 370,000 clones, about four fifths of them singletons. Sequences were derived from peripheral blood, sampled in a trial of Ad26.COV2.S vaccine versus placebo. The receptors stem from a person aged 18-60 years who received the Ad26.COV2.S COVID-19 vaccine or a placebo. CDR3s include the opening cysteine and the closing phenylalanine or tryptophan. Each record gives: CDR3 DNA, CDR3 protein, D gene, J gene, V gene, clone size. A D gene is named only where the DNA matches it firmly. Size is stated for part of the rows, as once, few or many counts, or as a class when the clone is expanded.

DNA: TGTGCCTGGAGTGCCGACACCTGGGAGGGCTACACCTTC
CDR3: CAWSADTWEGYTF
D: -
J: TRBJ1-2
V: TRBV30
size: -

DNA: TGTGCCAGCAGGCGGTCTAGCGGGGTCTCCTACGAGCAGTACTTC
CDR3: CASRRSSGVSYEQYF
D: TRBD2
J: TRBJ2-7
V: TRBV6-5
size: -

DNA: TGTGCCAGCAGCGCGGGACACGACTATGGCTACACCTTC
CDR3: CASSAGHDYGYTF
D: -
J: TRBJ1-2
V: TRBV2
size: once

DNA: TGTGCTAGTGGGGAGGACAGGTGGAGGACTGAAGCTTTCTTT
CDR3: CASGEDRWRTEAFF
D: TRBD1
J: TRBJ1-1
V: TRBV12-5
size: once

DNA: TGTGCCAGCAGCCAAGATCTCGGGCACACAAATGGGAATGAGCAGTTCTTC
CDR3: CASSQDLGHTNGNEQFF
D: -
J: TRBJ2-1
V: TRBV3-1/TRBV3-2
size: -

DNA: TGTGCCAGCAGCGTTGGGGCCGCCACAGTCAATGAGCAGTTCTTC
CDR3: CASSVGAATVNEQFF
D: -
J: TRBJ2-1
V: TRBV9
size: few

DNA: TGTGCCAGTAGTCCCTCAATGTTCTACGAGCAGTACTTC
CDR3: CASSPSMFYEQYF
D: -
J: TRBJ2-7
V: TRBV19
size: -

DNA: TGTGCCAGCAGCATAAGCGGGGGAATAGACGAGCAGTACTTC
CDR3: CASSISGGIDEQYF
D: TRBD2
J: TRBJ2-7
V: TRBV11-3
size: -

DNA: TGTGCCAGCAGCGTAGATCACAATTCACCCCTCCACTTT
CDR3: CASSVDHNSPLHF
D: -
J: TRBJ1-6
V: TRBV9
size: once

DNA: TGTGCCAGCAGTTTTCTAGCGGGGACAACGGTGGAGACCCAGTACTTC
CDR3: CASSFLAGTTVETQYF
D: TRBD2
J: TRBJ2-5
V: TRBV6-2/TRBV6-3
size: once

DNA: TGTGCCAGCAGCTTAGCGGGCAGTCCTACGCAGTATTTT
CDR3: CASSLAGSPTQYF
D: -
J: TRBJ2-3
V: TRBV7-2
size: -

DNA: TGCAGCGTTGAGGTGGGGACAGGCGGTTTCTTT
CDR3: CSVEVGTGGFF
D: TRBD1
J: TRBJ1-1
V: TRBV29-1
size: once

DNA: TGTGCCAGCAACCGAAGGGAACGGAACACTGAAGCTTTCTTT
CDR3: CASNRRERNTEAFF
D: -
J: TRBJ1-1
V: TRBV6-6
size: -

DNA: TGTGCCAGCAGCTTCGTCAGGGATCAGCCCCAGCATTTT
CDR3: CASSFVRDQPQHF
D: -
J: TRBJ1-5
V: TRBV11-2
size: -

DNA: TGCGCCAGCAGTCCGGACCCCGGGACTCCGGTCGACCTGTTCAGCTCCTACGAGCAGTACTTC
CDR3: CASSPDPGTPVDLFSSYEQYF
D: -
J: TRBJ2-7
V: TRBV5-1
size: -

DNA: TGTGCCAGCAGCTTAGCGGCAGGGGGCACTGAAGCTTTCTTT
CDR3: CASSLAAGGTEAFF
D: TRBD1
J: TRBJ1-1
V: TRBV7-9
size: -

DNA: TGTGCCTGGAGTGTAAGGCAAAGGACACCTGCAACCTCCTTGAGGGCTTTCTTT
CDR3: CAWSVRQRTPATSLRAFF
D: -
J: TRBJ1-1
V: TRBV30
size: once

DNA: TGTGCCAGCAGAGGGGACGGATACACTGAAGCTTTCTTT
CDR3: CASRGDGYTEAFF
D: -
J: TRBJ1-1
V: TRBV2
size: -

DNA: TGTGCCAGCAGTTTATCCCCTTTAGGATGGGACGAGCAGTACTTC
CDR3: CASSLSPLGWDEQYF
D: -
J: TRBJ2-7
V: TRBV27
size: -

DNA: TGTGCCACCAGCAGAGGATCGTCGGCGAATCAGCCCCAGCATTTT
CDR3: CATSRGSSANQPQHF
D: -
J: TRBJ1-5
V: TRBV15
size: -

DNA: TGTGCCAGCAGGTACAGTCAAGGGACCGGGGAGCTGTTTTTT
CDR3: CASRYSQGTGELFF
D: -
J: TRBJ2-2
V: TRBV6-5
size: -

DNA: TGTGCCAGCAGCCTTCAGTTGGGCGAGCAGTACTTC
CDR3: CASSLQLGEQYF
D: -
J: TRBJ2-7
V: TRBV7-9
size: -

DNA: TGTGCCAGCAGGAAGGCGACAGATACGCAGTATTTT
CDR3: CASRKATDTQYF
D: -
J: TRBJ2-3
V: TRBV7-9
size: -

DNA: TGTGCCAGCAGTTTCCGGGGGAACACTGAAGCTTTCTTT
CDR3: CASSFRGNTEAFF
D: -
J: TRBJ1-1
V: TRBV12-3/TRBV12-4
size: few

DNA: TGTGCCAGCAGCCCGGGCCGGGGCGGGAGACCTTCCTACAATGAGCAGTTCTTC
CDR3: CASSPGRGGRPSYNEQFF
D: TRBD2
J: TRBJ2-1
V: TRBV3-1/TRBV3-2
size: -

DNA: TGTGCCAGCTCGTGCGGGAGAGGGAATGAGCAGTTCTTC
CDR3: CASSCGRGNEQFF
D: TRBD2
J: TRBJ2-1
V: TRBV11-2
size: -

DNA: TGTGCCAGCAGCTCACTAGCGGGGGGACAAGAGACCCAGTACTTC
CDR3: CASSSLAGGQETQYF
D: TRBD2
J: TRBJ2-5
V: TRBV7-2
size: -

DNA: TGTGCCAGCAGCTTATTGGCGGCCAGCTCCTACAATGAGCAGTTCTTC
CDR3: CASSLLAASSYNEQFF
D: -
J: TRBJ2-1
V: TRBV11-2
size: once

DNA: TGTGCCAGCAGTGCCACGGGGAACACTGAAGCTTTCTTT
CDR3: CASSATGNTEAFF
D: -
J: TRBJ1-1
V: TRBV2
size: once

DNA: TGTGCCAGCAGCGGGACAGGGGGCCCTGGAAACACCATATATTTT
CDR3: CASSGTGGPGNTIYF
D: TRBD1
J: TRBJ1-3
V: TRBV7-9
size: -

DNA: TGTGCCAGCAGCGGGATCAATCAGCCCCAGCATTTT
CDR3: CASSGINQPQHF
D: -
J: TRBJ1-5
V: TRBV7-2
size: -

DNA: TGTGCCAGCAGCACCAATAGTGGAGATACGCAGTATTTT
CDR3: CASSTNSGDTQYF
D: -
J: TRBJ2-3
V: TRBV12-3/TRBV12-4
size: -

DNA: TGTGCCACCAGTGATTTCAGGGTAGGAGGAGACTATGGCTACACCTTC
CDR3: CATSDFRVGGDYGYTF
D: -
J: TRBJ1-2
V: TRBV24-1
size: -

DNA: -
CDR3: CASSPLVGAGARYYEQYF
D: -
J: TRBJ2-7
V: TRBV11-2
size: -

DNA: TGTGCCGTCCTCGGGGGCCCTTCCTACAATGAGCAGTTCTTC
CDR3: CAVLGGPSYNEQFF
D: -
J: TRBJ2-1
V: TRBV6-5
size: -

DNA: TGTGCCAGCAGCCTCGACGGAAGCGATGGCTACACCTTC
CDR3: CASSLDGSDGYTF
D: -
J: TRBJ1-2
V: TRBV5-5
size: -

DNA: TGTGCCATCAGTGACAGTTCCTATAATTCACCCCTCCACTTT
CDR3: CAISDSSYNSPLHF
D: -
J: TRBJ1-6
V: TRBV10-3
size: -

DNA: TGTGCCAGCAGAGGGAGGGGTGTGGAGCCCCAGCATTTT
CDR3: CASRGRGVEPQHF
D: -
J: TRBJ1-5
V: TRBV6-6
size: -

DNA: TGCAGCGCGGGCTACGGCGGTGAAAAACTGTTTTTT
CDR3: CSAGYGGEKLFF
D: -
J: TRBJ1-4
V: TRBV29-1
size: -

DNA: TGCGCCAGCAGCCACGGGACGGCCTCCTACGAGCAGTACTTC
CDR3: CASSHGTASYEQYF
D: -
J: TRBJ2-7
V: TRBV4-1
size: few

DNA: TGTGCCAGCAGCTTAGCGTACAGCGGCCTTCCCAATGAGCAGTTCTTC
CDR3: CASSLAYSGLPNEQFF
D: -
J: TRBJ2-1
V: TRBV7-6
size: -

DNA: TGCGCCAGCAGCCTCCCGACTAGCGGGAGTTGGGAGCAGTACTTC
CDR3: CASSLPTSGSWEQYF
D: TRBD2
J: TRBJ2-7
V: TRBV5-1
size: -

DNA: TGTGCCAGCAGCTTGATAACGGGCACTGGGGCCAACGTCCTGACTTTC
CDR3: CASSLITGTGANVLTF
D: -
J: TRBJ2-6
V: TRBV7-3
size: -

DNA: TGCAGTGCTAGTGGTCGCACCGCAGATACGCAGTATTTT
CDR3: CSASGRTADTQYF
D: -
J: TRBJ2-3
V: TRBV20-1
size: -

DNA: TGTGCCAGCAGCTTGGGGGCATCTACAGGGGGAGGAATCTACGAGCAGTACTTC
CDR3: CASSLGASTGGGIYEQYF
D: TRBD1
J: TRBJ2-7
V: TRBV5-4
size: -

DNA: TGTGCCAGTAGAATCGGTGGCTTTGGCATAGATACGCAGTATTTT
CDR3: CASRIGGFGIDTQYF
D: -
J: TRBJ2-3
V: TRBV19
size: -

DNA: TGTGCCAGCAGCCTATCCGGGACCTACGAGCAGTACTTC
CDR3: CASSLSGTYEQYF
D: -
J: TRBJ2-7
V: TRBV14
size: -

DNA: TGTGCCAGCAGCTTAGAGACAGGCGGCCCGAATCAGCCCCAGCATTTT
CDR3: CASSLETGGPNQPQHF
D: -
J: TRBJ1-5
V: TRBV7-9
size: few

DNA: TGTGCCAGCAGTCTACTAGCGGGGTACAATGAGCAGTTCTTC
CDR3: CASSLLAGYNEQFF
D: TRBD2
J: TRBJ2-1
V: TRBV2
size: -

DNA: TGTGCCAGCAGCATCACCAGGGGGGACTATGGCTACACCTTC
CDR3: CASSITRGDYGYTF
D: -
J: TRBJ1-2
V: TRBV21-1
size: -

DNA: TGTGCCAGCAGCTTACGATACCTTGGGGGCTATGGCTACACCTTC
CDR3: CASSLRYLGGYGYTF
D: -
J: TRBJ1-2
V: TRBV13
size: -

DNA: TGTGCCAGCAGCTTTCCCAGGGGGGGCTACACCTTC
CDR3: CASSFPRGGYTF
D: TRBD1
J: TRBJ1-2
V: TRBV11-2
size: -

DNA: TGTGCCACCAGCATGTGGCAGGTAGGCACAGATACGCAGTATTTT
CDR3: CATSMWQVGTDTQYF
D: -
J: TRBJ2-3
V: TRBV15
size: few

DNA: TGTGCCACCAGCCCGGAAGGGCAGGAGCCCTACGAGCAGTACTTC
CDR3: CATSPEGQEPYEQYF
D: -
J: TRBJ2-7
V: TRBV15
size: -

DNA: TGTGCCAGCAGCCCCAGCTGGGACAGGGTGAATTCACCCCTCCACTTT
CDR3: CASSPSWDRVNSPLHF
D: TRBD1
J: TRBJ1-6
V: TRBV5-6
size: -